This T cell receptor (beta chain) was retrieved from a study of identical twins. TCRdb called the 5' RACE reads again in MiXCR, with one record for every CDR3 protein. This sample has hundreds of thousands of distinct CDR3 sequences, with about 8.9% found just once. This clonotype was seen repeatedly, ten times or more. Germline V CDR1 and CDR2: SGDLS, YYNGEE. The CDR3 runs 15 residues. Losses at the gene ends were 4 bases for V and 2 bases for J; bases not matched to a gene: 6. These same records also appear under a second study, on yellow fever vaccine responses in identical twins.

This chain connects TRBV9 to TRBJ2-1, with TRBD2 identical over 7 bases. Material for sequencing was memory (CD45RO+) T cells sorted from blood. The receptor was isolated from a woman aged 18-29 years in good health. The CDR3 DNA reads TGTGCCAGCAGCCCACCTAGCGGACCCTACAATGAGCAGTTCTTC. It translates to CASSPPSGPYNEQFF.